The rows below give T cell receptor beta chains drawn from one sample of a study of technical replicates of blood from a few donors. The method was immunoSEQ multiplex PCR; TCRdb's version includes in-frame clones alone and lacks a portion of them. The sample includes over 30,000 clones, roughly 92% of them seen just once. Sample: PBMCs. These receptors came from a human donor in good health. Some clones in this sample may be carry-over from other donors' samples. The CDR3 runs from the conserved cysteine through the conserved F or W. The D gene is left open where the match is weak. The size entry is marked missing in some rows and otherwise reads once, few, many or a size class.

d_call | j_call | v_call | clone_size | cdr3_nt | cdr3_aa
TRBD2 | TRBJ2-1 | TRBV7-8 | NA | TGTGCCAGCAGCTTCCTAGCGGGGGGCAGCAATGAGCAGTTCTTC | CASSFLAGGSNEQFF
TRBD2 | TRBJ2-1 | TRBV23-1 | once | TGCGCCAGCACGACTAGCGGGGGTGAAAACAATGAGCAGTTCTTC | CASTTSGGENNEQFF
NA | TRBJ1-5 | TRBV27 | NA | TGTGCCAGCAGTTTCTTGGGAGCCGACCAGCCCCAGCATTTT | CASSFLGADQPQHF
TRBD1 | TRBJ1-1 | TRBV6-5 | NA | TGTGCCAGCAGGTCGGGACAGATGAACACTGAAGCTTTCTTT | CASRSGQMNTEAFF
TRBD2 | TRBJ2-3 | TRBV19 | NA | TGTGCCTCCAACCGGGGACTAGGGGGCACAGATACGCAGTATTTT | CASNRGLGGTDTQYF
TRBD1 | TRBJ2-2 | TRBV11-3 | NA | TGTGCCAGCAGCTCGACAGGGGGCCGCGCCGGGGAGCTGTTTTTT | CASSSTGGRAGELFF
TRBD2 | TRBJ2-5 | TRBV7-8 | NA | TGTGCCAGCAGCCCATGGACTAGACGAGAGACCCAGTACTTC | CASSPWTRRETQYF
NA | TRBJ1-6 | TRBV7-2 | NA | TGTGCCAGCAGGGTAGGGGGGGTCAGGTCCTATAATTCACCCCTCCACTTT | CASRVGGVRSYNSPLHF
TRBD2 | TRBJ2-1 | TRBV5-1 | NA | TGCGCCAGCAGCCCCACTAGCGCGAACAATGAGCAGTTCTTC | CASSPTSANNEQFF
NA | TRBJ1-1 | TRBV30 | NA | TGTGCCTGGAGTGGGCAGGGGAAAACTGAAGCTTTCTTT | CAWSGQGKTEAFF
NA | TRBJ1-5 | TRBV7-8 | NA | TGTGCCAGCAGCCCGGGGGGTTATAGCAATCAGCCCCAGCATTTT | CASSPGGYSNQPQHF
NA | TRBJ2-6 | TRBV18 | once | TGTGCCAGCTCACCAATCCGGGGGGCCTCTGGGGCCAACGTCCTGACTTTC | CASSPIRGASGANVLTF
TRBD2 | TRBJ2-7 | TRBV30 | NA | TGTGCCTGGAGCCCTGGTTGGCTAGCGGACACCTACGAGCAGTACTTC | CAWSPGWLADTYEQYF
NA | TRBJ1-2 | TRBV28 | NA | TGTGCCAGCAGTTTAGGTGGGGCAGGGGATAGCTACACCTTC | CASSLGGAGDSYTF
NA | TRBJ1-2 | TRBV7-2 | NA | TGTGCCAGCAGCTTATTTCAGCAGGGCGGTACCTTC | CASSLFQQGGTF
TRBD2 | TRBJ2-1 | TRBV6-1 | once | TGTGCCAGCAGTGGAAGTATAGCGGGAGGCTCCAATGAGCAGTTCTTC | CASSGSIAGGSNEQFF
NA | TRBJ2-5 | TRBV4-2 | NA | TGTGCCAGCAGCCCCTCCAAGGGGTCGGAGACCCAGTACTTC | CASSPSKGSETQYF
NA | TRBJ2-7 | TRBV4-1 | NA | TGCGCCAGCAGCCAAGCCTCCGGGCAGGGGGGTTTTTCCGAGCAGTACTTC | CASSQASGQGGFSEQYF
TRBD1 | TRBJ1-1 | TRBV18 | once | TGTGCCAGCTCACCACAGGGACAGGGTTTCACTGAAGCTTTCTTT | CASSPQGQGFTEAFF
TRBD1 | TRBJ2-7 | TRBV11-2 | once | TGTGCCAGCAGCTATACAGGGGTCGCCTACGAGCAGTACTTC | CASSYTGVAYEQYF
NA | TRBJ1-3 | TRBV30 | NA | TGTGCCTGGAGTGTATCAGACACCATATATTTT | CAWSVSDTIYF
NA | TRBJ2-7 | TRBV4-3 | NA | TGCGCCAGCAGCCTCCATAGGGGCTACGAGCAGTACTTC | CASSLHRGYEQYF
TRBD1 | TRBJ2-7 | TRBV19 | NA | TGTGCCAGTAGTACTACAGGGGGCTACGAGCAGTACTTC | CASSTTGGYEQYF
NA | TRBJ2-7 | TRBV6-5 | NA | TGTGCCAGCACCAAGTCGCCTCGGTACGAGCAGTACTTC | CASTKSPRYEQYF
TRBD1 | TRBJ1-2 | TRBV4-3 | once | TGCGCCAGCAGCCAAGGGTCAGGGGGACCCCTCTATGGCTACACCTTC | CASSQGSGGPLYGYTF
TRBD1 | TRBJ2-7 | TRBV29-1 | once | TGCAGCGCCCGACAGGGGGGGTCCTACGAGCAGTACTTC | CSARQGGSYEQYF
TRBD1 | TRBJ1-3 | TRBV30 | NA | TGTGCCTCGCAGGGGGTTTGGGGAAACACCATATATTTT | CASQGVWGNTIYF